This TCR beta chain is drawn from a study of control samples from healthy donors and cancer patients. The V and J ends lost 4 bases and 1 base respectively, with 10 bases between them. The CDR3 totals 14 residues. From germline, CDR1 is MNHNS and CDR2 SASEGT. This clone came up once. Clones were read by immunoSEQ multiplex PCR, and TCRdb kept only the in-frame ones, dropping some. Of about 120,000 clones in the sample, 80% to 90% were seen once. Sequencing was carried out using blood. This receptor was obtained from a man aged 30 to 39 in good health. The chain employs TRBV6-1 and TRBJ1-1, with D unresolved. DNA for the CDR3: TGTGCCAGCAGTGTTTGGCGGCAGAACACTGAAGCTTTCTTT. This encodes CASSVWRQNTEAFF.